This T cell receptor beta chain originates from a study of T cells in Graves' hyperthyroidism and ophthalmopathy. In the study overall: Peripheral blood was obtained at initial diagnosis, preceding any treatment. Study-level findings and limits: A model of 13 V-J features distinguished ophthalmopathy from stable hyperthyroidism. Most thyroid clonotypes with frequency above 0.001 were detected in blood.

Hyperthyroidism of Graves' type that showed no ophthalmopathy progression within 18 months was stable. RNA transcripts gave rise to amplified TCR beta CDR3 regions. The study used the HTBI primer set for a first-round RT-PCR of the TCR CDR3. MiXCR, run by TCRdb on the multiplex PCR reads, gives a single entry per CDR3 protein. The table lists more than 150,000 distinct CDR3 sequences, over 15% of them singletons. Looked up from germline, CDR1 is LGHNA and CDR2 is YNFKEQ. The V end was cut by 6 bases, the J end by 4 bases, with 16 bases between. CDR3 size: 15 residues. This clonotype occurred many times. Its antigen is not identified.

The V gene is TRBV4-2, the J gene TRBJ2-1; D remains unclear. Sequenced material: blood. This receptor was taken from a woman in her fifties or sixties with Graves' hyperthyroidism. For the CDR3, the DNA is TGTGCCAGCAGATCCCTAACCGGAGATTACAATGAGCAGTTCTTC. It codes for CASRSLTGDYNEQFF.